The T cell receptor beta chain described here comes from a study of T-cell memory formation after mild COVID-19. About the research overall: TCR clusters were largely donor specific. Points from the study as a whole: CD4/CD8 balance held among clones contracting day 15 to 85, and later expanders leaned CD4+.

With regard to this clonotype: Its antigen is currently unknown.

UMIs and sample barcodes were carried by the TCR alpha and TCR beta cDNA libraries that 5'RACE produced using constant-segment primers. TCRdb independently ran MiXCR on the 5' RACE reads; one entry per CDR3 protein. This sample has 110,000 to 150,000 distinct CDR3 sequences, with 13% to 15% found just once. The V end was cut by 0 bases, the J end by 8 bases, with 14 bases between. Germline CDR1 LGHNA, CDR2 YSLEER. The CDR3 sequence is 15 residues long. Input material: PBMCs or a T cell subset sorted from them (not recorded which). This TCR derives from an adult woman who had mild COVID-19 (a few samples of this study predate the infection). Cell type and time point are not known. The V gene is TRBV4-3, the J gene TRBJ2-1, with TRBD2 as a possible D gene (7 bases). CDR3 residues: CASSQEKRGGYEQFF. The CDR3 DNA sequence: TGCGCCAGCAGCCAAGAAAAGAGGGGGGGCTATGAGCAGTTCTTC.